A single sample is the source of the 21 T cell receptor beta chains below, sequenced in a study of T-cell memory formation after mild COVID-19. MiXCR, applied by TCRdb to the 5' RACE reads, yields one record per CDR3 protein. Seen here are roughly 250,000 distinct CDR3 sequences, roughly a sixth observed once, and the top ten hold around 23%. Sequencing was done on a sample of PBMCs or a T cell subset sorted from them (not recorded which). These receptors came from a man aged 18 to 30 who had mild COVID-19 (a few samples of this study predate the infection). Cell type and time point are not known.

The sample holds a few counts of this clonotype. The chain links TRBV7-2 to TRBJ2-1, with 7 bases aligning to TRBD2. Unmatched junction bases numbered 12, after V lost 1 base and J lost 6 bases. The CDR3 runs 17 residues. Per germline, CDR1 SGHTA and CDR2 FQGNSA. The CDR3 region has the DNA TGTGCCAGCAGCTTAGTCCTCGGGCTAGCGGACCTCAATGAGCAGTTCTTC. It encodes CASSLVLGLADLNEQFF.

This clonotype was detected many times. The V call is TRBV20-1, the J call TRBJ2-4; no reliable D call. Between the trimmed V and J ends, which lost 4 bases and 1 base, there was a span of 5 bases. The CDR3 sequence is 12 residues long. Germline lookup yields CDR1 DFQATT and CDR2 SNEGSKA (reference sequence). Written as DNA, the CDR3 is TGCAGTGCTAAGAGGGCCAAAAACATTCAGTACTTC. It is translated as CSAKRAKNIQYF.

V and J are TRBV7-9 and TRBJ2-1; D is perhaps TRBD1 (6 bases). Trimming removed 5 bases from V and 6 bases from J, with 17 bases in between. This CDR3 is 15 amino acids long. Germline CDR1 reads SEHNR; CDR2 reads FQNEAQ (reference sequence). As DNA, the CDR3 is TGTGCCAGCAGCACCGACAGGATGGGACGCAATGAGCAGTTCTTC. Encoded protein: CASSTDRMGRNEQFF. Full variable domain (missing parts from reference TRBV7-9 and TRBJ2-1): DTGVSQNPRHKITKRGQNVTFRCDPISEHNRLYWYRQTLGQGPEFLTYFQNEAQLEKSRLLSDRFSAERPKGSFSTLEIQRTEQGDSAMYLCASSTDRMGRNEQFFGPGTRLTVL.

The chain combines TRBV5-6 with TRBJ1-4, with TRBD1 matching over 7 bases. The junction had 15 bases not matched to a gene; V was cut back by 3 bases and J by 7 bases. CDR3 length equals 17 residues. Germline CDR1 and CDR2: SGHDT and YYEEEE. CDR3 in DNA: TGTGCCAGCAGCTCGCCGGGACAGTACTCCAGCGGTGAAAAACTGTTTTTT. It is translated as CASSSPGQYSSGEKLFF.

The rearrangement uses TRBV18 and TRBJ1-4, with D hard to call. V was pared by 1 base and J by 8 bases, with 11 bases between. This CDR3 spans 14 amino acids. Germline loops: CDR1 KGHSH, CDR2 LQKENI. The CDR3 loop reads CASSPLGVGEKLFF. The CDR3 DNA follows: TGTGCCAGCTCACCACTCGGGGTTGGGGAAAAACTGTTTTTT.

The chain recombines TRBV7-2 with TRBJ1-1, with TRBD1 matching over 7 bases. The CDR3 covers 14 residues. The J segment lost 5 bases and the V segment lost 4 bases, leaving 7 bases of the junction unmatched. CDR1 and CDR2 (germline): SGHTA, FQGNSA. As DNA, the CDR3 is TGTGCCAGCAGCTCTAACAGGGGTGAAACTGAAGCTTTCTTT. This codes for CASSSNRGETEAFF.

This clonotype was seen a few times. The chain combines TRBV9 with TRBJ2-3; weak D call: TRBD2 (6 bases). Germline V lookup: CDR1 SGDLS, CDR2 YYNGEE. CDR3 length: 15 residues. With 4 bases removed from V and 6 bases from J, the gap between germline ends came to 18 bases. CDR3 nucleotide sequence: TGTGCCAGCAGCTCAACCGGGACTCCTATGGATACGCAGTATTTT. Protein: CASSSTGTPMDTQYF. Together with reference TRBV9 and TRBJ2-3, the CDR3 gives the full variable domain: DSGVTQTPKHLITATGQRVTLRCSPRSGDLSVYWYQQSLDQGLQFLIQYYNGEERAKGNILERFSAQQFPDLHSELNLSSLELGDSALYFCASSSTGTPMDTQYFGPGTRLTVL.

In its sample, this clonotype was seen many times. V gene TRBV5-1 combines with J gene TRBJ2-7, with D possibly being TRBD2 (6 bases). Per germline, CDR1 SGHRS and CDR2 YFSETQ. Trimming removed 0 bases at V and 3 bases at J, with 10 bases between. This CDR3 is 14 amino acids long. The DNA of the CDR3 is TGCGCCAGCAGCTTGGAAGGTAGCGGCTACGAGCAGTACTTC. Translated, it gives CASSLEGSGYEQYF.

The chain combines TRBV5-5 with TRBJ2-3; no firm D call. The CDR3 loop spans 14 amino acids. With 1 base removed from V and 3 bases from J, the gap between germline ends came to 9 bases. Germline values: CDR1 SGHKS, CDR2 YYEKEE (reference sequence). The CDR3 protein is CASSLWSGTDTQYF. DNA for the CDR3: TGTGCCAGCAGCTTGTGGTCCGGAACAGATACGCAGTATTTT. Filled out from reference TRBV5-5 and TRBJ2-3, the complete variable domain reads DAGVTQSPTHLIKTRGQQVTLRCSPISGHKSVSWYQQVLGQGPQFIFQYYEKEERGRGNFPDRFSARQFPNYSSELNVNALLLGDSALYLCASSLWSGTDTQYFGPGTRLTVL.

Only a few counts were recorded for this clonotype. This chain connects TRBV6-5 to TRBJ2-7; TRBD1 agrees at 8 bases. CDR1 MNHEY and CDR2 SVGAGI come from the germline V gene. The CDR3 sequence is 14 residues long. V was clipped by 0 bases and J by 8 bases; unmatched bases: 6. CDR3: CASSYSGQDRKQYF. DNA of the CDR3: TGTGCCAGCAGTTACTCGGGACAGGATCGGAAGCAGTACTTC.

This clonotype was detected a few times. J is TRBJ1-6 and V is TRBV3-1, with D uncertain. CDR1 is LGHDT, CDR2 YNNKEL, per germline (reference sequence). The ends were cut back, 3 bases at V and 6 bases at J, with 0 bases in the middle. There are 11 residues in the CDR3. CDR3 region: CASSHNSPLHF. The CDR3 region has the DNA TGTGCCAGCAGCCATAATTCACCCCTCCACTTT.

This sequence joins TRBV7-8 and TRBJ2-7; 9 bases match TRBD1. The trim removed 5 bases at V and 4 bases at J, leaving 6 bases unmatched. Germline V gene sequence: CDR1 SGHVS, CDR2 FQNEAQ. The CDR3 contains 14 residues. This CDR3 is CASSVYRGHYEQYF. CDR3 DNA sequence: TGTGCCAGCAGCGTGTACAGGGGGCATTACGAGCAGTACTTC.

The V call is TRBV27, the J call TRBJ1-2; the D is unclear. V was pared by 2 bases and J by 4 bases, with 8 bases between. The CDR3 is 13 residues long. From germline, CDR1 is MNHEY and CDR2 SMNVEV (reference sequence). The CDR3 DNA sequence: TGTGCCAGCAGTTTAAGCGGGGTCTATGGCTACACCTTC. Translated: CASSLSGVYGYTF.

This clonotype was seen a handful of times. V and J are TRBV7-2 and TRBJ1-3; D is uncertain. The V end was cut by 6 bases, the J end by 5 bases, with 29 bases between. This CDR3 has 19 residues. Germline V gives CDR1 SGHTA, CDR2 FQGNSA. The CDR3 protein is CASSVALGLIASARNTIYF. As DNA, the CDR3 is TGTGCCAGCAGTGTGGCGCTGGGGTTGATCGCTAGTGCTAGAAACACCATATATTTT.

This clonotype was found a few times. The chain carries TRBV12-3 or TRBV12-4 and TRBJ2-6; D may be TRBD1 (5 bases). The CDR3 runs to 15 residues. Trimming removed 7 bases from V and 4 bases from J, with 14 bases in between. CDR3 bases: TGTGCCAGCACCGTAGGGGCGCGGGGGGCCAACGTCCTGACTTTC. Encoded protein: CASTVGARGANVLTF.

This clonotype came up a few times. The rearrangement uses TRBV2 and TRBJ2-1; D is tentatively TRBD1 or TRBD2 (5 bases each). CDR1 is SNHLY and CDR2 is FYNNEI in the germline V gene. The germline V and J ends were trimmed by 4 bases and 6 bases, with 13 bases remaining between them. CDR3 size: 14 residues. The CDR3 bases are TGTGCCAGCAGTGCATCCGAGGGGTCCAATGAGCAGTTCTTC. Its protein is CASSASEGSNEQFF.

V usage is TRBV20-1 and J usage is TRBJ2-2; the D is unclear. V lost 7 bases, J lost 2 bases, and 8 bases lay in between. The V gene's germline CDR1 is DFQATT and CDR2 SNEGSKA (reference sequence). The CDR3 spans 12 residues. In nucleotides, the CDR3 is TGCAGTGTACCAGACAACACCGGGGAGCTGTTTTTT. Translated: CSVPDNTGELFF.

This clonotype came up a few times. The V gene is TRBV7-9, the J gene TRBJ1-3; D is possibly TRBD1 (6 bases). The V gene lost 4 bases and the J gene lost 1 base, with 11 bases spanning the gap. Germline CDR1 reads SEHNR; CDR2 reads FQNEAQ (reference sequence). CDR3 length equals 15 residues. In DNA form, the CDR3 reads TGTGCCAGCAGCTCATTGGACAGATCTGGAAACACCATATATTTT. It specifies CASSSLDRSGNTIYF.

The chain has TRBV7-3 and TRBJ2-1; 7 bases line up with TRBD1. CDR3 size: 15 residues. J was trimmed by 7 bases and V by 0 bases; bases with no gene match: 6. Germline V lookup: CDR1 SGHTA, CDR2 FQGTGA. CDR3 protein: CASSLTMTGMNEQFF. The CDR3, as DNA: TGTGCCAGCAGCTTAACGATGACAGGGATGAATGAGCAGTTCTTC.

This chain joins TRBV5-1 and TRBJ2-7; D is undetermined. Germline V gene data show CDR1 as SGHRS and CDR2 as YFSETQ. The CDR3 runs 14 residues. V lost 4 bases to trimming and J lost 2 bases, with 13 bases between them. In DNA form, the CDR3 reads TGCGCCAGCAGCGGACCCAGAGGAACCTACGAGCAGTACTTC. Translated: CASSGPRGTYEQYF.

This clonotype came up a few times. V gene TRBV6-2 or TRBV6-3 combines with J gene TRBJ2-1; D tentatively reads TRBD1 or TRBD2 (5 bases each). The germline CDR1 and CDR2 sequences are MNHEY and SVGEGT. Trimming removed 4 bases at V and 6 bases at J, with 22 bases between. This CDR3 has 17 residues. CDR3 protein: CASSSNRDAANFNEQFF. CDR3 bases: TGTGCCAGCAGTTCCAACCGGGACGCCGCGAATTTCAATGAGCAGTTCTTC.